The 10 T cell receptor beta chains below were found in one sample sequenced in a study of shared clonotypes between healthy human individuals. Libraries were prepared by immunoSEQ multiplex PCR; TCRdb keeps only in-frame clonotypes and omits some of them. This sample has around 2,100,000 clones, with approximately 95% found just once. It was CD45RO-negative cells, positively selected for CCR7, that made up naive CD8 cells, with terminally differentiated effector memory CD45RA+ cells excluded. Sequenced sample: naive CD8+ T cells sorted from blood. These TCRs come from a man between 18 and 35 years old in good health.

CDR3 DNA: TGTGCCAGCAGCTGGACTAGCGGTTCCTACAATGAGCAGTTCTTC. Translated, it gives CASSWTSGSYNEQFF. This chain connects TRBV11-1 to TRBJ2-1; 10 positions agree with TRBD2. The CDR3 consists of 15 residues. With 4 bases clipped from V and 1 base from J, the junction kept 1 base outside the gene matches. Germline V gives CDR1 SGHAT, CDR2 FQDESV (reference sequence).

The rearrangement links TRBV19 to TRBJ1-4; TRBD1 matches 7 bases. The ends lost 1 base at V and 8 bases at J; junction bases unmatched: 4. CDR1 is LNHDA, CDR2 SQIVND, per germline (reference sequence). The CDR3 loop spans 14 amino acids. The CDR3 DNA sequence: TGTGCCAGTAGTATAGGTACAGGGGTGGAAAAACTGTTTTTT. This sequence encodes CASSIGTGVEKLFF. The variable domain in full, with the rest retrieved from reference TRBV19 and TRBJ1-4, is DGGITQSPKYLFRKEGQNVTLSCEQNLNHDAMYWYRQDPGQGLRLIYYSQIVNDFQKGDIAEGYSVSREKKESFPLTVTSAQKNPTAFYLCASSIGTGVEKLFFGSGTQLSVL.

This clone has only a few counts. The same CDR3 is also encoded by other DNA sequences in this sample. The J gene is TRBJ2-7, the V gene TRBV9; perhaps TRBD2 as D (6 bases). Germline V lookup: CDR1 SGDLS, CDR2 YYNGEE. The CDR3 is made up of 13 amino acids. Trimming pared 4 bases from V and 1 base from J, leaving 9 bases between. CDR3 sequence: CASSPGSSYEQYF. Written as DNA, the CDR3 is TGTGCCAGCAGCCCCGGGAGTTCCTACGAGCAGTACTTC.

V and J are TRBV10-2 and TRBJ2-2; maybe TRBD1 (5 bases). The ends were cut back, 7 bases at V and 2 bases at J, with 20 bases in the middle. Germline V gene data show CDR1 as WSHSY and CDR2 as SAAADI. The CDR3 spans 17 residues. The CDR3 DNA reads TGCGCCAGCACTCCACGAAGGGGCCTTTCTAACACCGGGGAGCTGTTTTTT. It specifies CASTPRRGLSNTGELFF.

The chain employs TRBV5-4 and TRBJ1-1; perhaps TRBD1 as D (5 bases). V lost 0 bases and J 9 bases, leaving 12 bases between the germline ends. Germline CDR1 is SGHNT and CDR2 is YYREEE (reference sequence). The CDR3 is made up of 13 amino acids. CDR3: CASSLVDSGKAFF. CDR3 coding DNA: TGTGCCAGCAGCTTGGTTGATTCAGGGAAAGCTTTCTTT. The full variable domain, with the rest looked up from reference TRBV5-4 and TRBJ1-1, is ETGVTQSPTHLIKTRGQQVTLRCSSQSGHNTVSWYQQALGQGPQFIFQYYREEENGRGNFPPRFSGLQFPNYSSELNVNALELDDSALYLCASSLVDSGKAFFGQGTRLTVV.

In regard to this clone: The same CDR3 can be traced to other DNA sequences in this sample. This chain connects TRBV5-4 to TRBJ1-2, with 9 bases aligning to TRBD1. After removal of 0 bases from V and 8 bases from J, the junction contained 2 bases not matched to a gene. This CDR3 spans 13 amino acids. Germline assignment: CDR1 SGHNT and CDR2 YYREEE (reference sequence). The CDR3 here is CASSLGTGDGYTF. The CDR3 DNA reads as TGTGCCAGCAGCTTGGGGACAGGGGACGGCTACACCTTC.

The CDR3 here is CASSLRAAPGDEYNEQFF. The CDR3 bases are TGTGCCAGCAGCTTGAGAGCCGCCCCAGGGGATGAATACAATGAGCAGTTCTTC. The chain joins TRBV7-2 to TRBJ2-1; D might be TRBD1 (6 bases). Germline CDR1 is SGHTA and CDR2 is FQGNSA. Trimming stripped 3 bases from V and 4 bases from J, with 22 bases between. The CDR3 length is 18 residues.

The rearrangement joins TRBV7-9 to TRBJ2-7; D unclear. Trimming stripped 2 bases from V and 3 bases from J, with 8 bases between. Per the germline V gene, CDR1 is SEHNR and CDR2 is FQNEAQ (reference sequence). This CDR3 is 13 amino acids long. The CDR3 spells CASSLNGNYEQYF. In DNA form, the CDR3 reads TGTGCCAGCAGCTTAAACGGAAACTACGAGCAGTACTTC.

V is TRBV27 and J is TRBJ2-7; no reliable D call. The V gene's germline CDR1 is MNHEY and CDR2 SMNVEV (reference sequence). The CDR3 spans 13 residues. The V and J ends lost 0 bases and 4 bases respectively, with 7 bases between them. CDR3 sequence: CASSLSWEYEQYF. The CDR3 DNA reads TGTGCCAGCAGTTTATCCTGGGAATACGAGCAGTACTTC.

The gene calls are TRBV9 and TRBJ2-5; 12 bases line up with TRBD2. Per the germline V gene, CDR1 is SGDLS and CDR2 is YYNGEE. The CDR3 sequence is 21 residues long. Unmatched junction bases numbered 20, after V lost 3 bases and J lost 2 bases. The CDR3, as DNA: TGTGCCAGCAGCGCAGGTTCTGGGCTAGCGGGAGGGCCGGAAGGTCAAGAGACCCAGTACTTC. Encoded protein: CASSAGSGLAGGPEGQETQYF.